Each of the 15 T cell receptor beta chains below was sequenced from the same sample in a study of blood T cell repertoires in COVID-19. Clones were sequenced by immunoSEQ multiplex PCR, and TCRdb holds only the in-frame ones, with some missing. The repertoire has roughly 250,000 clones, roughly 88% of them found once; the top ten carry around 1.3%. Material: PBMCs or T cells enriched from blood (not recorded which). Source of these receptors: a woman in her 40s with acute COVID-19.

The gene calls are TRBV5-5 and TRBJ1-4; TRBD1 matches 7 bases. The CDR3 spans 16 residues. CDR1 is SGHKS and CDR2 is YYEKEE in the germline V gene (reference sequence). The V and J ends lost 0 bases and 5 bases, in that order; junction bases with no gene match: 7. The DNA of the CDR3 is TGTGCCAGCAGCTTGGGGGTGCTGACAGGGAATGAAAAACTGTTTTTT. This gives the protein CASSLGVLTGNEKLFF.

The chain uses TRBV7-2 and TRBJ1-4; D is perhaps TRBD1 (5 bases). The CDR3 spans 14 residues. Germline loops: CDR1 SGHTA, CDR2 FQGNSA. The germline V and J ends were trimmed by 8 bases and 5 bases, with 15 bases remaining between them. The CDR3 sequence: CASRRDYGNEKLFF. Written as DNA, the CDR3 is TGTGCCAGCCGGAGGGACTACGGGAATGAAAAACTGTTTTTT.

V usage is TRBV28 and J usage is TRBJ2-7; 7 nucleotides align to TRBD1. Germline values: CDR1 MDHEN, CDR2 SYDVKM. J lost 3 bases, V lost 4 bases, and 9 bases had no gene match. This CDR3 contains 15 residues. In DNA form, the CDR3 reads TGTGCCAGCAGTTCCCCGGGACAGCGAGACTACGAGCAGTACTTC. This sequence encodes CASSSPGQRDYEQYF.

The rearrangement uses TRBV28 and TRBJ1-2; TRBD1 is a possible D gene (5 bases). The germline CDR1 and CDR2 sequences are MDHEN and SYDVKM. The CDR3 has 14 residues. Trimming left V 3 bases short and J 4 bases short, with 12 bases between. The CDR3 loop is CASSLSGHIYGYTF. CDR3 coding DNA: TGTGCCAGCAGTTTGTCAGGACACATCTATGGCTACACCTTC.

This clone was detected once. The chain has TRBV5-1 and TRBJ1-2; 11 nucleotides match TRBD1. There are 15 residues in the CDR3. The V gene end was trimmed by 4 bases and the J gene end by 5 bases; junction bases not matched to a gene: 7. Per the germline V gene, CDR1 is SGHRS and CDR2 is YFSETQ. Here the CDR3 reads CASSDTGTGGYGYTF. The CDR3 region has the DNA TGCGCCAGCAGCGATACCGGGACAGGGGGTTATGGCTACACCTTC.

The CDR3 loop reads CASSHGTPEQYV. The CDR3 DNA follows: TGTGCCAGCAGCCATGGGACACCCGAGCAGTACGTC. V gene TRBV5-6 combines with J gene TRBJ2-7, with D perhaps TRBD1 (6 bases). The V end was cut by 4 bases, the J end by 6 bases, with 11 bases between. There are 12 residues in the CDR3. Germline V gene data show CDR1 as SGHDT and CDR2 as YYEEEE.

The chain uses TRBV19 and TRBJ1-2; D remains unclear. The V gene's germline CDR1 is LNHDA and CDR2 SQIVND (reference sequence). The germline V and J ends were trimmed by 8 bases and 3 bases, with 19 bases remaining between them. The CDR3 is 15 residues long. CDR3 nucleotide sequence: TGTGCCAGTCGACCGAGGGCGACTGCGCACTATGGCTACACCTTC. Amino acid sequence: CASRPRATAHYGYTF.

A few counts support this clone. V is TRBV6-5 and J is TRBJ2-6; maybe TRBD2 (5 bases). This CDR3 spans 15 amino acids. Germline V CDR1 and CDR2: MNHEY, SVGAGI. With 7 bases removed from V and 3 bases from J, the gap between germline ends came to 13 bases. The CDR3 DNA reads as TGTGCCAGCACTCAAGAGGGTGGTGGGGCCAACGTCCTGACTTTC. This gives the protein CASTQEGGGANVLTF.

The chain is built from TRBV6-5 and TRBJ2-3, with D possibly matching TRBD2 (5 bases). Germline lookup yields CDR1 MNHEY and CDR2 SVGAGI. The ends were cut back, 6 bases at V and 1 base at J, with 11 bases in the middle. This CDR3 has 14 amino acids. Written as DNA, the CDR3 is TGTGCCAGCAGACCAAGCGGAGGCACAGATACGCAGTATTTT. Residues: CASRPSGGTDTQYF.

CDR3 nucleotides: TGCAGCGTTGGATCGGGGGATAGCAATCAGCCCCAGCATTTT. Translated, it gives CSVGSGDSNQPQHF. V is TRBV29-1 and J is TRBJ1-5, with D possibly matching TRBD1 (5 bases). CDR3 size: 14 residues. V was trimmed by 4 bases and J by 0 bases, leaving 10 bases between them. CDR1 and CDR2 from the germline V gene are SQVTM and ANQGSEA.

Comments on this clone: The same CDR3 arises from other DNA sequences in this sample as well. The chain links TRBV3-1 (or the pseudogene TRBV3-2) to TRBJ1-5, with 7 bases identical to TRBD1. Germline trimming cut 3 bases from V and 5 bases from J; bases unmatched to any gene: 1. The CDR3 extends over 13 amino acids. CDR1 and CDR2 (germline): LGHDT, YNNKEL (reference sequence). DNA of the CDR3: TGTGCCAGCAGCCAGCAGGGGGATCAGCCCCAGCATTTT. Translating gives CASSQQGDQPQHF.

This chain connects TRBV11-3 to TRBJ1-3, with 9 bases matching TRBD1. The germline CDR1 and CDR2 sequences are SGHNT and YENEEA. The V segment lost 5 bases and the J segment 0 bases; nucleotides outside the gene matches: 5. The CDR3 is 16 amino acids. CDR3 sequence (DNA): TGTGCCAGCAGCCCTGGACAGGGGCTCTCTGGAAACACCATATATTTT. It yields the protein CASSPGQGLSGNTIYF.

V is TRBV18 and J is TRBJ1-6; 9 bases fit TRBD1. V was clipped by 5 bases and J by 8 bases; unmatched bases: 4. Germline V gene data show CDR1 as KGHSH and CDR2 as LQKENI. The CDR3 sequence is 14 residues long. DNA for the CDR3: TGTGCCAGCTCATCGGACAGGGGCGATTCACCCCTCCACTTT. This translates into CASSSDRGDSPLHF.

The CDR3 spells CASSVTGGVYEQYF. For the CDR3, the DNA is TGTGCCAGCAGTGTAACAGGGGGCGTGTACGAGCAGTACTTC. The rearrangement uses TRBV28 and TRBJ2-7; 9 positions agree with TRBD1. The CDR3 is 14 residues long. Germline V CDR1 and CDR2: MDHEN, SYDVKM. V dropped 5 bases and J dropped 4; count of bases not matched to a gene: 6.

This clone has more than one count but fewer than ten. This chain connects TRBV5-1 to TRBJ2-7, with TRBD1 as a possible D gene (5 bases). The V and J ends lost 0 bases and 0 bases respectively, with 10 bases between them. Germline CDR1 SGHRS, CDR2 YFSETQ. The CDR3 has 15 residues. The CDR3 nucleotides read TGCGCCAGCAGCTTGGGGCATGACAGCTCCTACGAGCAGTACTTC. Its protein product is CASSLGHDSSYEQYF.